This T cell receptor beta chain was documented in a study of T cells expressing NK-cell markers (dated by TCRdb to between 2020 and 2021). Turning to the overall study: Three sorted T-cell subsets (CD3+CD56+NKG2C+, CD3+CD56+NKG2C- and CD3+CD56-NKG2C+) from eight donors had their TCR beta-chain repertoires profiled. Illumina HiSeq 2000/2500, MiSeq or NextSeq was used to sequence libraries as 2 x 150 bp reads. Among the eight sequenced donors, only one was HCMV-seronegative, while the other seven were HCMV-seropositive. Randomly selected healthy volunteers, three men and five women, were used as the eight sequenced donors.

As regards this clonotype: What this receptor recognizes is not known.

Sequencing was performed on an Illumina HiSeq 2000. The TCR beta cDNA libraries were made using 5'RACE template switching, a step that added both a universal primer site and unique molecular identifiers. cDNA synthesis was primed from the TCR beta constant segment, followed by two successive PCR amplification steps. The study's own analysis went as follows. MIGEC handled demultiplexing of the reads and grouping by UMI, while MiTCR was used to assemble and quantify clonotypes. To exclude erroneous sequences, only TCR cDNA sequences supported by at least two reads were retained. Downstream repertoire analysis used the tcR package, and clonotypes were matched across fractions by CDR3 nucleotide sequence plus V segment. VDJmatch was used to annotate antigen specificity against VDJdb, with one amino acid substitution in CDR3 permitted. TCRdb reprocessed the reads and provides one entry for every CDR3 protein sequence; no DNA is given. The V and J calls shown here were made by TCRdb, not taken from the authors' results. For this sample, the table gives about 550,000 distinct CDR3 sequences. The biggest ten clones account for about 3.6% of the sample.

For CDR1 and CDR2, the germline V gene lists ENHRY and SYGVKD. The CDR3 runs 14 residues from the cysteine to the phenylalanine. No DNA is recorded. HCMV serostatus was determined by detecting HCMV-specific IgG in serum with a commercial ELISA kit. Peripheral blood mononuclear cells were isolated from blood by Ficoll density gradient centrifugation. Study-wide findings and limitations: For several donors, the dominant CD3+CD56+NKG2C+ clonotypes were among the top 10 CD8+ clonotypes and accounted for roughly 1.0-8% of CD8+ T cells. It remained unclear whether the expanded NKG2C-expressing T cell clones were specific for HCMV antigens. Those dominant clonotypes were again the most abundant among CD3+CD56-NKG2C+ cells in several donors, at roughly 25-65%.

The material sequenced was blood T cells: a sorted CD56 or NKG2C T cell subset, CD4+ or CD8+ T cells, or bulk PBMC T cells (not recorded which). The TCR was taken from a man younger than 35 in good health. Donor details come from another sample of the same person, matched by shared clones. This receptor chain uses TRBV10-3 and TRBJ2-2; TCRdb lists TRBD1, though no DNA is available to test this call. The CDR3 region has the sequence CAIGAGEDTGELFF.